Following are 10 T cell receptor beta chains from one sample sequenced in a study of blood T cell repertoires in COVID-19. Here immunoSEQ multiplex PCR was the method, and the copy in TCRdb shows in-frame clones only, minus some. The profile shows about 94,000 clones, about four fifths of them singletons. The sequenced material came from peripheral blood. These receptors came from a human donor in a cohort sampled during active COVID-19.

The gene calls are TRBV9 and TRBJ2-7; TRBD1 matches at 7 bases. Germline CDR1 is SGDLS and CDR2 is YYNGEE. The trim removed 0 bases at V and 2 bases at J, leaving 5 bases unmatched. The CDR3 sequence is 15 residues long. This CDR3 reads CASSVEAGGTYEQYF. CDR3 DNA sequence: TGTGCCAGCAGCGTAGAGGCAGGGGGTACCTACGAGCAGTACTTC. The full variable domain, in which reference TRBV9 and TRBJ2-7 provide the parts outside the CDR3, is DSGVTQTPKHLITATGQRVTLRCSPRSGDLSVYWYQQSLDQGLQFLIQYYNGEERAKGNILERFSAQQFPDLHSELNLSSLELGDSALYFCASSVEAGGTYEQYFGPGTRLTVT.

The CDR3 is CASSDFGANVLTF. The CDR3 nucleotides read TGTGCCAGCAGCGACTTCGGGGCCAACGTCCTGACTTTC. The V call is TRBV3-1 (or the pseudogene TRBV3-2), the J call TRBJ2-6; D not resolved. This CDR3 is built from 13 residues. Germline V CDR1 and CDR2: LGHDT, YNNKEL (reference sequence). The V gene lost 5 bases and the J gene lost 4 bases, with 6 bases spanning the gap.

The chain carries TRBV5-1 and TRBJ2-5; TRBD1 might be the D (6 bases). Trimming stripped 4 bases from V and 4 bases from J, with 20 bases between. CDR3 length: 16 residues. The germline CDR1 and CDR2 sequences are SGHRS and YFSETQ. For the CDR3, the DNA is TGCGCCAGCAGCCTGTGGGGACACTCCGAGGGAGAGACCCAGTACTTC. This translates into CASSLWGHSEGETQYF.

This clone was seen just once. CDR3 coding DNA: TGTGCCAGCAGCCGGGAGGGCCTGGACGAGCAGTACTTC. The encoded protein is CASSREGLDEQYF. The chain is built from TRBV5-4 and TRBJ2-7; 8 nucleotides line up with TRBD2. The junction had 5 bases not matched to a gene; V was cut back by 4 bases and J by 5 bases. The CDR3 sequence is 13 residues long. Germline V gives CDR1 SGHNT, CDR2 YYREEE (reference sequence).

The count of this clone is one. The J gene is TRBJ2-5, the V gene TRBV5-6, with D perhaps TRBD1 (6 bases). The CDR3 runs to 13 residues. CDR1 and CDR2 from the germline V gene are SGHDT and YYEEEE. V was clipped by 2 bases and J by 2 bases, with 7 bases between them. CDR3 region: CASSLRGQETQYF. The CDR3 DNA is TGTGCCAGCAGCTTAAGGGGGCAAGAGACCCAGTACTTC.

On this clone itself: At one of its ends the junction is not consistent with the germline gene, which may arise from a read error. This chain connects TRBV30 to TRBJ2-1; D is unresolved. The CDR3 consists of 13 residues. CDR1 is GTSNPN, CDR2 SVGIG, per germline (reference sequence). CDR3 sequence reads: CARRESSYNEQFF. The CDR3 DNA follows: TGTGCCCGGAGAGAGAGCTCCTACAATGAGCAGTTCTTC.

The V gene is TRBV27, the J gene TRBJ1-6; D is undetermined. The CDR3 is made up of 13 amino acids. The V and J ends lost 6 bases and 5 bases respectively, with 8 bases between them. CDR1 MNHEY and CDR2 SMNVEV come from the germline V gene (reference sequence). CDR3 DNA: TGTGCCAGCAGAAGCGAGAATAATTCACCCCTCCACTTT. Its protein product is CASRSENNSPLHF.

The CDR3 protein is CASSLALGTGHGYTF. The CDR3 DNA reads as TGTGCCAGCAGCTTGGCGCTGGGGACAGGGCATGGCTACACCTTC. The chain joins TRBV5-5 to TRBJ1-2, with 9 bases identical to TRBD1. This CDR3 is 15 amino acids long. Germline CDR1 SGHKS, CDR2 YYEKEE (reference sequence). V lost 0 bases and J lost 6; bases outside the gene matches: 6.

This clone came up a few times. CDR3 DNA sequence: TGTGCCAGCAGTCCCGCACGGAGCAATCAGCCCCAGCATTTT. Translated, it gives CASSPARSNQPQHF. The genes are TRBV6-6 and TRBJ1-5; D is uncertain. CDR3 length: 14 residues. V shed 5 bases and J shed 1 base, with 9 bases lying between them. Germline CDR1 is MNHNY and CDR2 is SVGAGI (reference sequence).

This sequence joins TRBV6-1 and TRBJ1-4; TRBD1 might be the D (5 bases). CDR3 length: 16 residues. Between the trimmed V and J ends, which lost 1 base and 0 bases, there was a span of 9 bases. Germline lookup yields CDR1 MNHNS and CDR2 SASEGT. CDR3 protein: CASSEVQGATNEKLFF. The CDR3 DNA reads as TGTGCCAGCAGTGAAGTTCAGGGTGCAACTAATGAAAAACTGTTTTTT.